Presented here are 9 T cell receptor beta chains from one specimen sequenced in a study of blood T cell repertoires in COVID-19. Here immunoSEQ multiplex PCR was the method, and the copy in TCRdb shows in-frame clones only, minus some. This table has more than 90,000 clones, about four fifths appearing once. The specimen sequenced was peripheral blood. The receptors come from a man at least 80 years old with acute or convalescent COVID-19.

The chain links TRBV6-6 to TRBJ2-6; perhaps TRBD1 as D (5 bases). This CDR3 is built from 15 residues. Trimming removed 4 bases from V and 0 bases from J, with 7 bases in between. Germline loops: CDR1 MNHNY, CDR2 SVGAGI (reference sequence). CDR3 DNA: TGTGCCAGCAGTTGGCAGGGCTCTGGGGCCAACGTCCTGACTTTC. It codes for CASSWQGSGANVLTF.

V gene TRBV6-5 combines with J gene TRBJ1-3, with D maybe TRBD1 (6 bases). V shed 5 bases and J shed 8 bases, with 10 bases lying between them. This CDR3 contains 12 residues. Germline V gene data show CDR1 as MNHEY and CDR2 as SVGAGI. The CDR3 sequence is CASSNRAYTIYF. Here the CDR3 DNA reads TGTGCCAGCAGTAACAGGGCATACACCATATATTTT.

J is TRBJ1-5 and V is TRBV6-5; D is uncertain. Between the trimmed V and J ends, which lost 0 bases and 6 bases, there was a span of 9 bases. Germline assignment: CDR1 MNHEY and CDR2 SVGAGI. The CDR3 runs 14 residues. The CDR3 sequence is CASSYSARFQPQHF. In DNA form, the CDR3 reads TGTGCCAGCAGTTACTCAGCGAGGTTTCAGCCCCAGCATTTT.

The gene calls are TRBV28 and TRBJ1-1; D gene uncertain. CDR1 MDHEN and CDR2 SYDVKM come from the germline V gene. V lost 4 bases and J lost 7, with 7 bases in between. This CDR3 comprises 11 residues. The CDR3 DNA sequence: TGTGCCAGCAGTTATGGCATTGAAGCTTTCTTT. This codes for CASSYGIEAFF. The variable domain in full, with the rest retrieved from reference TRBV28 and TRBJ1-1, is DVKVTQSSRYLVKRTGEKVFLECVQDMDHENMFWYRQDPGLGLRLIYFSYDVKMKEKGDIPEGYSVSREKKERFSLILESASTNQTSMYLCASSYGIEAFFGQGTRLTVV.

The V call is TRBV28, the J call TRBJ2-2; maybe TRBD2 (7 bases). V was trimmed by 3 bases and J by 3 bases, leaving 11 bases between them. CDR1 and CDR2 from the germline V gene are MDHEN and SYDVKM. The CDR3 spans 15 residues. CDR3 DNA: TGTGCCAGCAGTTTTGGGGGGGCGCACACCGGGGAGCTGTTTTTT. It specifies CASSFGGAHTGELFF. Full variable domain (rest looked up from reference TRBV28 and TRBJ2-2): DVKVTQSSRYLVKRTGEKVFLECVQDMDHENMFWYRQDPGLGLRLIYFSYDVKMKEKGDIPEGYSVSREKKERFSLILESASTNQTSMYLCASSFGGAHTGELFFGEGSRLTVL.

The gene calls are TRBV15 and TRBJ1-4; no firm D call. This CDR3 spans 15 amino acids. V was pared by 1 base and J by 4 bases, with 10 bases between. Per the germline V gene, CDR1 is LNHNV and CDR2 is YYDKDF (reference sequence). CDR3 sequence: CATSRAKGSNEKLFF. The DNA of the CDR3 is TGTGCCACCAGCAGAGCGAAAGGGAGTAATGAAAAACTGTTTTTT. Variable domain in full (rest from reference TRBV15 and TRBJ1-4): DAMVIQNPRYQVTQFGKPVTLSCSQTLNHNVMYWYQQKSSQAPKLLFHYYDKDFNNEADTPDNFQSRRPNTSFCFLDIRSPGLGDTAMYLCATSRAKGSNEKLFFGSGTQLSVL.

The rearrangement links TRBV2 to TRBJ2-2, with 9 positions matching TRBD2. The germline V gene encodes CDR1 SNHLY and CDR2 FYNNEI. The junction had 8 bases not matched to a gene; V was cut back by 5 bases and J by 4 bases. CDR3 length equals 16 residues. CDR3 region: CASSPLAGAGTGELFF. CDR3 DNA: TGTGCCAGCAGTCCATTAGCGGGGGCGGGCACCGGGGAGCTGTTTTTT.

This clone was recorded once. The junction departs from the called germline gene at one end, perhaps through a read error. J is TRBJ1-2 and V is TRBV7-2; a possible D gene is TRBD1 (6 bases). CDR1 SGHTA and CDR2 FQGNSA come from the germline V gene. The CDR3 length is 13 residues. Written as DNA, the CDR3 is TGTGCCAGCAGCTTAGCGTTGCAGGGGCCTGTTTCCTTC. Protein: CASSLALQGPVSF.

The chain carries TRBV6-2 or TRBV6-3 and TRBJ2-5; D uncertain. Per the germline V gene, CDR1 is MNHEY and CDR2 is SVGEGT. V was shortened by 3 bases and J by 5 bases, with 7 bases between the two germline ends. The CDR3 is 12 residues long. DNA for the CDR3: TGTGCCAGCAGTTATCCCGTGGAGACCCAGTACTTC. This encodes CASSYPVETQYF.